One sample yielded the 9 T cell receptor beta chains listed below, sequenced in a study of OX40 agonist ivuxolimab in advanced cancers. Profiling relied on immunoSEQ multiplex PCR, and the TCRdb table lists in-frame clones only, not all of them. The table lists roughly 80,000 clones, roughly four fifths of them singletons, with 5.5% to 7% in the top ten. The sample was CD4+ or CD8+ T cells sorted from blood, taken in a trial of the OX40 agonist ivuxolimab. The receptors come from an adult with an advanced solid tumor such as melanoma, head and neck, liver or kidney cancer.

The V call is TRBV9, the J call TRBJ1-1, with 8 bases lining up with TRBD1. CDR3 length: 15 residues. With V trimmed by 3 bases and J by 5 bases, 9 bases remained unmatched. Germline CDR1 SGDLS, CDR2 YYNGEE. The CDR3 here is CASSAKTGVGTEAFF. CDR3 nucleotide sequence: TGTGCCAGCAGCGCCAAGACAGGGGTAGGGACTGAAGCTTTCTTT.

Remarks on this clone: This CDR3 is also generated by other DNA sequences in the sample. The chain uses TRBV27 and TRBJ2-7; D is ambiguous. Germline V gives CDR1 MNHEY, CDR2 SMNVEV (reference sequence). This CDR3 is 12 amino acids long. The V end was cut by 4 bases, the J end by 1 base, with 5 bases between. CDR3 amino acids: CASSSGSYEQYF. The CDR3 DNA follows: TGTGCCAGCAGTTCGGGTTCCTACGAGCAGTACTTC.

This chain links TRBV25-1 with TRBJ2-3, with unresolved D. The length of the CDR3 is 14 residues. V shed 2 bases and J shed 7 bases, with 13 bases lying between them. Germline V gives CDR1 MGHDK, CDR2 SYGVNS. In DNA form, the CDR3 reads TGTGCCAGCAGTGAAAGGACCCCTGAGAATACGCAGTATTTT. It yields the protein CASSERTPENTQYF.

V is TRBV7-3 and J is TRBJ2-5; tentatively, D is TRBD2 (7 bases). Trimming removed 5 bases from V and 1 base from J, with 11 bases in between. This CDR3 is built from 14 residues. Germline V gene lookup returns CDR1 SGHTA and CDR2 FQGTGA. The CDR3 DNA is TGTGCCAGCAGCCGAGGGGGGGCCCAAGAGACCCAGTACTTC. Protein: CASSRGGAQETQYF.

This clone was observed once. This CDR3 reads CASSYFGTGELFF. Written as DNA, the CDR3 is TGTGCCAGCAGTTACTTTGGCACCGGGGAGCTGTTTTTT. The chain recombines TRBV6-5 with TRBJ2-2, with D hard to call. V shed 1 base and J shed 4 bases, with 4 bases lying between them. The CDR3 totals 13 residues. CDR1 is MNHEY, CDR2 SVGAGI, per germline.

This sequence joins TRBV4-2 and TRBJ1-2; the D is unclear. Trimming stripped 2 bases from V and 4 bases from J, with 11 bases between. The CDR3 has 14 amino acids. Germline V CDR1 and CDR2: LGHNA, YNFKEQ. DNA for the CDR3: TGTGCCAGCAGCCAAACCATAAACACCTATGGCTACACCTTC. Translated: CASSQTINTYGYTF.

The chain has TRBV27 and TRBJ2-3; D not resolved. V lost 6 bases and J lost 3, with 22 bases in between. CDR1 MNHEY and CDR2 SMNVEV come from the germline V gene (reference sequence). This CDR3 comprises 17 residues. The CDR3 DNA reads as TGTGCCAGCAGCATAACCGCGACCCACGCTGTTACAGATACGCAGTATTTT. Translated: CASSITATHAVTDTQYF.

The rearrangement links TRBV27 to TRBJ1-5; tentative D call: TRBD1 (5 bases). V lost 6 bases and J 0 bases, leaving 12 bases between the germline ends. Germline assignment: CDR1 MNHEY and CDR2 SMNVEV (reference sequence). The CDR3 covers 15 residues. Here the CDR3 DNA reads TGTGCCAGCAGCCCACAGGTTTATAGCAATCAGCCCCAGCATTTT. Its protein is CASSPQVYSNQPQHF.

This chain links TRBV6-5 with TRBJ1-4, with D maybe TRBD1 (6 bases). The CDR3 covers 14 residues. Germline V lookup: CDR1 MNHEY, CDR2 SVGAGI. Trimming cost V 8 bases and J 7 bases, with 17 bases left between them. CDR3 DNA sequence: TGTGCCAGCGGGAAAACAGGGTACGGTGAAAAACTGTTTTTT. This codes for CASGKTGYGEKLFF.